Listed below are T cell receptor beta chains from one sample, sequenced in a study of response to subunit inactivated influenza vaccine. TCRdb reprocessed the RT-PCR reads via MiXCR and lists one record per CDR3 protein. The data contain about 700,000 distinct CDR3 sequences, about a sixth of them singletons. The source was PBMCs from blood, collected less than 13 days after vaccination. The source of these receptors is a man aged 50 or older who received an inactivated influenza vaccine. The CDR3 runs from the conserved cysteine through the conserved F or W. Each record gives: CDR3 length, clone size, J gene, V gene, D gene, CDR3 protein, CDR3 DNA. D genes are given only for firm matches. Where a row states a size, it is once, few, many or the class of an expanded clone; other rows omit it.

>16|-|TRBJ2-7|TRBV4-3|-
CASSQDRRQGPYEQYF
TGCGCCAGCAGCCAAGATCGGCGGCAGGGACCCTACGAGCAGTACTTC
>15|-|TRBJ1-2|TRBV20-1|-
CSAAVQARAKYGYTF
TGCAGTGCCGCTGTTCAAGCAAGAGCTAAATATGGCTACACCTTC
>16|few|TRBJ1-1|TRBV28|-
CASSSETEEVNTEAFF
TGTGCCAGCAGTTCTGAGACAGAGGAGGTGAACACTGAAGCTTTCTTT
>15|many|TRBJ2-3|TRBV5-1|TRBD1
CASSLSGTATDTQYF
TGCGCCAGCAGCTTGAGTGGGACAGCCACAGATACGCAGTATTTT
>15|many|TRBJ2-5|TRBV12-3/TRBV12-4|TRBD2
CASSSMSGAQETQYF
TGTGCCAGCAGTTCAATGAGCGGGGCCCAAGAGACCCAGTACTTC
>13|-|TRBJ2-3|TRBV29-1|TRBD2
CSASGGVTDTQYF
TGCAGCGCGAGCGGGGGGGTCACAGATACGCAGTATTTT
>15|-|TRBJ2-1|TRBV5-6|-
CASARYGTEYNEQFF
TGTGCCAGCGCTCGATACGGGACCGAGTACAATGAGCAGTTCTTC
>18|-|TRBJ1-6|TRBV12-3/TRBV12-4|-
CASSPADTMSSYNSPLHF
TGTGCCAGCAGCCCAGCGGACACCATGAGCTCCTATAATTCACCCCTCCACTTT
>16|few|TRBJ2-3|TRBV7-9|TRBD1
CASSSDDRASTDTQYF
TGTGCCAGCAGTTCCGATGACAGGGCTAGCACAGATACGCAGTATTTT
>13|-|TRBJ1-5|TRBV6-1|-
CASSEVGQQPQHF
TGTGCCAGCAGTGAAGTCGGGCAGCAGCCCCAGCATTTT
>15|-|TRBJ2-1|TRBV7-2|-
CASSLDRAGCNEQFF
TGTGCCAGCAGCTTAGACAGGGCGGGATGCAATGAGCAGTTCTTC
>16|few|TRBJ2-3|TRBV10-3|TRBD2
CAISDLLAGASDTQYF
TGTGCCATCAGCGACCTACTAGCGGGGGCCTCAGATACGCAGTATTTT
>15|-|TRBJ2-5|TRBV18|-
CASSRAEAPQETQYF
TGTGCCAGCTCACGGGCGGAAGCGCCTCAAGAGACCCAGTACTTC
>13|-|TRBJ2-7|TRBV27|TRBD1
CASSRTGVHEQYF
TGTGCCAGCAGTCGTACAGGGGTACACGAGCAGTACTTC
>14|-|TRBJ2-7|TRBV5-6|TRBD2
CASSPGLDLSEQYF
TGTGCCAGCAGCCCCGGACTAGATCTCAGCGAGCAGTACTTC
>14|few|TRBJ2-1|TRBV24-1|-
CATSDATGNNEQFF
TGTGCCACCAGTGATGCAACAGGTAACAATGAGCAGTTCTTC
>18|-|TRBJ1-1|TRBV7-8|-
CASSPWRGGKERNTEAFF
TGTGCCAGCAGCCCCTGGAGGGGGGGGAAGGAAAGGAACACTGAAGCTTTCTTT
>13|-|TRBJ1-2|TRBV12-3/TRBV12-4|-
CASSRTGAYGYTF
TGTGCCAGCAGCCGTACCGGGGCCTATGGCTACACCTTC
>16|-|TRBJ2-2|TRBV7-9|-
CASSFIMATNTGELFF
TGTGCCAGCAGCTTCATCATGGCAACGAACACCGGGGAGCTGTTTTTT
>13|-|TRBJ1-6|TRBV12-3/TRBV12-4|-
CASSLAQNSPLHF
TGTGCCAGCAGTTTAGCCCAGAATTCACCCCTCCACTTT
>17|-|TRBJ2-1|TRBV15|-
CATSTGMGDPPYNEQFF
TGTGCCACCAGCACCGGGATGGGAGACCCCCCCTACAATGAGCAGTTCTTC
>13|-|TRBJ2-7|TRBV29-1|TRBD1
CSVASGTGTEQYF
TGCAGCGTTGCCTCCGGGACAGGGACCGAGCAGTACTTC
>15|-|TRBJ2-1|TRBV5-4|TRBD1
CASTFDRGEYNEQFF
TGTGCCAGCACCTTTGACAGGGGAGAGTACAATGAGCAGTTCTTC
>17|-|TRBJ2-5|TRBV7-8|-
CASSSGAGGNRLETQYF
TGTGCCAGCAGCTCGGGCGCCGGAGGGAACAGATTGGAGACCCAGTACTTC
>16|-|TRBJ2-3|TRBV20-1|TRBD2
CSAPPLAGGKADTQYF
TGCAGTGCCCCACCCTTAGCGGGGGGTAAGGCAGATACGCAGTATTTT
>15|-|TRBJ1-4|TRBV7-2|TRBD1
CASSLQQGASEKLFF
TGTGCCAGCAGCTTACAACAGGGGGCTAGTGAAAAACTGTTTTTT
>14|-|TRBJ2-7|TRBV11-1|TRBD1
CASSFGQGNYEQYF
TGTGCCAGCAGCTTCGGACAGGGGAACTACGAGCAGTACTTC
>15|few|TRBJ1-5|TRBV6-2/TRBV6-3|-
CASSYSPGVNQPQHF
TGTGCCAGCAGTTACTCGCCAGGGGTTAATCAGCCCCAGCATTTT